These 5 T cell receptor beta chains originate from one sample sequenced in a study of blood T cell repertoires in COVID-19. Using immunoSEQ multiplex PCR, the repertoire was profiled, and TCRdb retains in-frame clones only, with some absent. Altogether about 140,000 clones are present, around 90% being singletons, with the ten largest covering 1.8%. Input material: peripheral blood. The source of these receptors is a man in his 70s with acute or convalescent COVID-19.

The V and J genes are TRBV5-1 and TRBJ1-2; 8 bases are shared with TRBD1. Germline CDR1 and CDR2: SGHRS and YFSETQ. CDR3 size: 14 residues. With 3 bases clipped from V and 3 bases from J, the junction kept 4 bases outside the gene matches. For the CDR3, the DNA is TGCGCCAGCAGCTCAGGGGGCAACTACTATGGCTACACCTTC. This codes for CASSSGGNYYGYTF.

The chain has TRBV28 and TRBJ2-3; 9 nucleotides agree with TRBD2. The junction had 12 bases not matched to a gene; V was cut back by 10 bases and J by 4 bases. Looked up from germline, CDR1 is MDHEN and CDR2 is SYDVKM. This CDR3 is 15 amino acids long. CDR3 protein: CATLRRGGPADTQYF. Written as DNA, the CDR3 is TGTGCCACCCTAAGGCGGGGGGGCCCCGCAGATACGCAGTATTTT.

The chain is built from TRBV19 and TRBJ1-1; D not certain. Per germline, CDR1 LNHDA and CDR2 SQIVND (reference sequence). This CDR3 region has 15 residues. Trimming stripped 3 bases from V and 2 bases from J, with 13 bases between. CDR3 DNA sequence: TGTGCCAGTAGTATGGGAGCAGGACGCAACACTGAAGCTTTCTTT. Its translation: CASSMGAGRNTEAFF.

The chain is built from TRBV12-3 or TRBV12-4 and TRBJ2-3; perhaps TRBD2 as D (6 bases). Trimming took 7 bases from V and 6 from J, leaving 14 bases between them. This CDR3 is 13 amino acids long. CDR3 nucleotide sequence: TGTGCCAGCACCACCTCCGCGGGGGATACGCAGTATTTT. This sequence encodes CASTTSAGDTQYF.

CDR3 in DNA: TGCGCCAGCAGCCTGGGACAGGGGGGAAGTAGCGACCAAGAGACCCAGTACTTC. The encoded protein is CASSLGQGGSSDQETQYF. The V gene is TRBV5-1, the J gene TRBJ2-5, with 11 bases that match TRBD1. The CDR3 contains 18 residues. CDR1 SGHRS and CDR2 YFSETQ come from the germline V gene. With V trimmed by 4 bases and J by 0 bases, 11 bases remained unmatched. Looking up the rest from reference TRBV5-1 and TRBJ2-5 gives the full variable domain: KAGVTQTPRYLIKTRGQQVTLSCSPISGHRSVSWYQQTPGQGLQFLFEYFSETQRNKGNFPGRFSGRQFSNSRSEMNVSTLELGDSALYLCASSLGQGGSSDQETQYFGPGTRLLVL.